The clone carrying this TCR beta chain was recorded only once. Antigen specificity is unknown. Germline values: CDR1 MNHEY, CDR2 SVGAGI. The CDR3 length is 14 residues. Trimming took off 7 bases at V and 5 bases at J, with 17 bases between the two ends. The time point is: recipient sample about 28 days before transplant, after cytoreduction. Blood collection times were about day -28 and days 30, 100, 180 posttransplant. This record belongs to a study of T cell clonotyping in hematopoietic cell transplantation. Looking at the study overall: Pretransplant recipient samples were taken after cytoreduction. Findings and limits, study-wide: Pathologically expanded recipient clonotypes increased progressively from day 30 to day 180 as diversity fell. Broader posttransplant TCR repertoire diversity was predicted by graft donor and pretransplant recipient Inverse Simpson Index values.

Profiling relied on immunoSEQ multiplex PCR, and the TCRdb table lists in-frame clones only, not all of them. Among about 16,000 clones listed, 90% to 95% were seen once. This specimen consisted of peripheral blood mononuclear cells, obtained before stem cell transplant. The clonotype was recovered from a young man with biphenotypic leukemia. Some clones in this sample may be carry-over from other donors' samples. V gene TRBV6-5 combines with J gene TRBJ2-5; TRBD1 might be the D (6 bases). This chain's CDR3 is CASNDAGAGETQYF. For the CDR3, the DNA is TGTGCCAGCAACGACGCAGGGGCGGGTGAGACCCAGTACTTC.